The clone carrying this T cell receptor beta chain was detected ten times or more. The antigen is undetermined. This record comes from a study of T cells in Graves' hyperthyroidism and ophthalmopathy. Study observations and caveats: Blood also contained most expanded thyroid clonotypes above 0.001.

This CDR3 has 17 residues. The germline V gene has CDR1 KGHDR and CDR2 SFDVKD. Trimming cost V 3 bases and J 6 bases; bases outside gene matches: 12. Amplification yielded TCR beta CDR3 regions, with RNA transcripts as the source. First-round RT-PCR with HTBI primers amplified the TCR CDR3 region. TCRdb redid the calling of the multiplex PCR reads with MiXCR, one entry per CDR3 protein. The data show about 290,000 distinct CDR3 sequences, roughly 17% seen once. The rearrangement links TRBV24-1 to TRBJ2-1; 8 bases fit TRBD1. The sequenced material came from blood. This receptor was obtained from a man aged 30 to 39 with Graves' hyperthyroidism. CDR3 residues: CATSDPFTGGHRNEQFF. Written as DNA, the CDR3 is TGTGCCACCAGTGATCCCTTTACAGGGGGACACCGCAATGAGCAGTTCTTC.